The T cell receptor (beta chain) under discussion was sequenced for a study of cytomegalovirus exposure and HLA in healthy donors. Trimming shortened V by 4 bases and J by 2 bases, and 12 bases separated the two germline ends. CDR3 size: 15 residues. The PCR used 60 Vbeta and 13 Jbeta primers. TCRdb keeps only in-frame clones here, not all; method: immunoSEQ multiplex PCR. The profile shows 200,000 to 250,000 clones, about 80% of them singletons. The clonotype was recovered from a woman aged 55-69 years in good health and CMV-seropositive. This chain links TRBV6-7 with TRBJ1-5; D possibly corresponds to TRBD1 (5 bases). TRBV6-7 qualifies as an ORF whose function is uncertain. The material sequenced was PBMCs. The CDR3 DNA reads as TGTGCCAGCAGTTCCCGGGGGACGGGCAATCAGCCCCAGCATTTT. Residues: CASSSRGTGNQPQHF.